This T cell receptor beta chain derives from a study of CXCR3-negative and CXCR3-positive naive CD8 T cells. The study's findings and limits: Relative to CXCR3-negative naive cells, CXCR3-positive naive cells had more hydrophobic TRB CDR3s.

The TRB cDNA libraries were prepared by 5' RACE with UMI labels. TCRdb derives one entry per CDR3 protein from the 5' RACE reads, leaving out DNA. The sample has about 150,000 distinct CDR3 sequences; the top ten hold about 0.3%. The CDR3 totals 13 residues. Germline lookup yields CDR1 SQVTM and CDR2 ANQGSEA. As to this clonotype: Its target is unknown.

The chain joins TRBV29-1 to TRBJ2-7; as DNA is missing, the TRBD1 call by TCRdb cannot be tested. The sequenced sample was naive CXCR3+ CD8+ T cells from blood. Regarding subset: CD45RO-CCR7+CD27+CD95- naive CD8+ T cells expressing CXCR3 (TNR3+). The clonotype originates from a human donor in good health. Some clones in this sample may be carry-over from other donors' samples. The CDR3 region is CSARDRASYEQYF.